This T cell receptor beta chain is from a study of cytomegalovirus exposure and HLA in healthy donors. Looking at the study overall: Earlier, 95 million to 140 million unique TCR beta sequences were recovered from around 180 million T cells by an analysis.

CDR3 size: 15 residues. V gave up 2 bases and J gave up 1 base, with 12 bases separating them. From germline, CDR1 is SGHKS and CDR2 YYEKEE (reference sequence). Study-wide results and caveats: The later analysis indicated that the majority of CMV-associated TCR beta chains appeared HLA-restricted. The study recorded more than 150 TCR beta chains that were cytomegalovirus-associated.

The PCR was carried out with 60 Vbeta primers and 13 Jbeta primers. Using immunoSEQ multiplex PCR, the repertoire was profiled, and TCRdb retains in-frame clones only, with some absent. The data hold 150,000 or so clones, with just over 70% observed a single time. Every donor was a healthy person donating bone marrow. Remarks on this clone: Its matching antigen is unknown.

Material: PBMCs. The source of this sequence is a man younger than 35 in good health and CMV-seropositive. This chain links TRBV5-5 with TRBJ1-1, with D maybe TRBD1 (5 bases). In DNA form, the CDR3 reads TGTGCCAGCAGCTTTACGTCGGACACGAACACTGAAGCTTTCTTT. It is translated as CASSFTSDTNTEAFF.